This TCR beta chain was captured in a study of OX40 agonist ivuxolimab in advanced cancers. The study, taken as a whole, reports: The study found among the lowest clonal expansion in partial responders at 0.1-3.0 mg/kg.

Assay used: immunoSEQ multiplex PCR; TCRdb lists only in-frame clones, some missing. The sample has 20,000 to 30,000 clones, about four fifths seen once. As concerns this clone: Its specificity is not known.

The CDR3 runs to 16 residues. Trimming removed 4 bases from V and 0 bases from J, with 14 bases in between. Per germline, CDR1 SGHDT and CDR2 YYEEEE. The rearrangement joins TRBV5-6 to TRBJ1-3; possible D gene TRBD1, 5 bases. The sample was CD4+ or CD8+ T cells sorted from blood, taken in a trial of the OX40 agonist ivuxolimab. The TCR comes from an adult with an advanced solid tumor such as melanoma, head and neck, liver or kidney cancer. CDR3 nucleotide sequence: TGTGCCAGCAGCCTGGGACTGACGGTCTCTGGAAACACCATATATTTT. Translation gives CASSLGLTVSGNTIYF.